This entry features one TCR beta chain sequence. This sample is drawn from a study of blood T cell repertoires in COVID-19. Background on the study: Samples of COVID-19 (acute and convalescent) were obtained from the United States, Italy and Spain. From T cells, B-cell-depleted T cells, or PBMCs came the material, which was cDNA or gDNA.

Original analysis: Estimated nucleated cell counts came from reference gene primer amplification. Only in-frame clones appear in the TCRdb table, and some are missing; sequencing was by immunoSEQ multiplex PCR. V, J and clone size derive from that table, while D and trimming were established from the DNA sequence. The sample consists of approximately 65,000 clones, about 81% of them appearing once. CDR1 is SGHNT, CDR2 YYREEE, per germline (reference sequence). The CDR3 runs 16 residues. V gave up 0 bases and J gave up 3 bases; unmatched junction bases: 5. Sequencing input: peripheral blood. This TCR was sampled from a man older than 75 with acute or convalescent COVID-19. The rearrangement links TRBV5-4 to TRBJ2-7; 11 bases line up with TRBD2. CDR3 in DNA: TGTGCCAGCAGCTTGGGAACTAGCGGGAGTGGCTACGAGCAGTACTTC. Amino acids: CASSLGTSGSGYEQYF.